These 29 T cell receptor beta chains were all obtained from the same sample, sequenced in a study of siplizumab effects on memory and regulatory T cells. Repertoires were generated with immunoSEQ multiplex PCR, while TCRdb's copy carries only in-frame clones and drops some. The sample consists of 55,000 to 70,000 clones, 93% of them appearing once. The specimen was CD8+ T cells sorted from blood. The receptors come from a human donor in good health.

V usage is TRBV29-1 and J usage is TRBJ2-1, with a tentative D call TRBD1 (5 bases). The CDR3 contains 12 residues. V was shortened by 4 bases and J by 10 bases, with 14 bases between the two germline ends. Looked up from germline, CDR1 is SQVTM and CDR2 is ANQGSEA. The CDR3 loop is CSVVHRTHEQFF. CDR3 in DNA: TGCAGCGTTGTCCATCGGACACACGAGCAGTTCTTC.

The CDR3 DNA sequence: TGTGCCAGCAGCCCCGCCGACAATGAGCAGTTCTTC. It yields the protein CASSPADNEQFF. The V call is TRBV28, the J call TRBJ2-1; D remains ambiguous. Germline CDR1 is MDHEN and CDR2 is SYDVKM. Between the trimmed V and J ends, which lost 6 bases and 5 bases, there was a span of 8 bases. This CDR3 has 12 amino acids.

The V gene is TRBV7-9, the J gene TRBJ2-1; D remains ambiguous. In germline, CDR1 is SEHNR, CDR2 FQNEAQ (reference sequence). V shed 5 bases and J shed 5 bases, with 16 bases lying between them. The CDR3 is 15 amino acids. CDR3 region: CASSPSAGWNNEQFF. DNA of the CDR3: TGTGCCAGCAGCCCCTCGGCCGGGTGGAACAATGAGCAGTTCTTC.

Worth noting for this clone: Other DNA variants within this sample encode the same CDR3. The V gene is TRBV12-5, the J gene TRBJ2-3, with D uncertain. CDR1 is LGHNT, CDR2 FRNRAP, per germline. CDR3 size: 11 residues. Trimming left V 1 base short and J 5 bases short, with 1 base between. CDR3: CASGLGDTQYF. CDR3 in DNA: TGTGCTAGTGGTTTGGGAGATACGCAGTATTTT.

This rearrangement joins TRBV28 to TRBJ1-5; D gene ambiguous. V lost 3 bases and J 2 bases, leaving 8 bases between the germline ends. Looked up from germline, CDR1 is MDHEN and CDR2 is SYDVKM. This CDR3 has 14 residues. CDR3 loop: CASSLGLGNQPQHF. The CDR3 DNA sequence: TGTGCCAGCAGTTTGGGGTTGGGCAATCAGCCCCAGCATTTT.

V usage is TRBV4-3 and J usage is TRBJ2-1; 7 nucleotides align to TRBD2. The CDR3 consists of 17 residues. Germline V gives CDR1 LGHNA, CDR2 YSLEER. Losses at the gene ends were 1 base for V and 4 bases for J; bases not matched to a gene: 10. CDR3 in amino acids: CASSQAGLAVPYNEQFF. The CDR3 coding sequence is TGCGCCAGCAGCCAAGCGGGTCTAGCGGTCCCGTACAATGAGCAGTTCTTC.

The V call is TRBV19, the J call TRBJ2-7; D is unresolved. V lost 5 bases to trimming and J lost 5 bases, with 13 bases between them. The CDR3 length is 13 residues. CDR1 and CDR2 (germline): LNHDA, SQIVND (reference sequence). The CDR3 nucleotides are TGTGCCAGTAGTTTGACACCTTGGGACGAGCAGTACTTC. Translation: CASSLTPWDEQYF.

The chain links TRBV7-8 to TRBJ2-7, with 10 positions matching TRBD2. V shed 3 bases and J 7 bases; nucleotides not matched to a gene: 12. The CDR3 contains 16 residues. The germline gives CDR1 SGHVS, CDR2 FQNEAQ. CDR3 protein: CASSFLAGDSFGEQYF. The CDR3 DNA reads as TGTGCCAGCAGCTTTCTAGCGGGAGATTCTTTTGGGGAGCAGTACTTC.

CDR3 nucleotide sequence: TGTGCCAGCAGCGGGCCCCCAGCTAGCGGGGGCACAGATACGCAGTATTTT. Its protein product is CASSGPPASGGTDTQYF. The chain combines TRBV9 with TRBJ2-3; TRBD2 aligns across 9 bases. Losses at the gene ends were 3 bases for V and 1 base for J; bases not matched to a gene: 9. CDR1 and CDR2 (germline): SGDLS, YYNGEE. The CDR3 is 17 residues long.

This clone was counted a single time. This chain uses TRBV9 with TRBJ2-3; 7 positions agree with TRBD2. The germline V gene encodes CDR1 SGDLS and CDR2 YYNGEE. This CDR3 has 13 residues. The V and J ends lost 7 bases and 5 bases, in that order; junction bases with no gene match: 7. DNA for the CDR3: TGTGCCAGCGGGAGGACTAGTGGAGATACGCAGTATTTT. Protein sequence: CASGRTSGDTQYF.

This chain links TRBV2 with TRBJ1-2; 8 bases agree with TRBD1. Per germline, CDR1 SNHLY and CDR2 FYNNEI. The CDR3 runs 15 residues. Germline trimming cut 8 bases from V and 3 bases from J; bases unmatched to any gene: 11. In DNA form, the CDR3 reads TGTGCCAGCCCGAATCGGACAGGGAGGGACTATGGCTACACCTTC. Its translation: CASPNRTGRDYGYTF.

The chain carries TRBV4-1 and TRBJ2-1; TRBD2 matches 10 bases. This CDR3 spans 16 amino acids. The germline CDR1 and CDR2 sequences are MGHRA and YSYEKL. V gave up 7 bases and J gave up 7 bases; unmatched junction bases: 13. The CDR3 here is CASTQKAGGPINEQFF. The CDR3 coding sequence is TGCGCCAGCACCCAGAAAGCGGGAGGGCCCATTAATGAGCAGTTCTTC.

CDR3 in amino acids: CASSDRASDRETQYF. DNA for the CDR3: TGTGCCAGCAGCGATCGGGCCTCTGATCGAGAGACCCAGTACTTC. The chain links TRBV7-2 to TRBJ2-5; unclear D gene. The CDR3 is 15 amino acids. Germline lookup yields CDR1 SGHTA and CDR2 FQGNSA. V gave up 5 bases and J gave up 4 bases, with 17 bases separating them.

This chain links TRBV4-2 with TRBJ1-2; TRBD1 matches at 10 bases. CDR3 length equals 16 residues. V gave up 0 bases and J gave up 7 bases; unmatched junction bases: 8. CDR1 is LGHNA, CDR2 YNFKEQ, per germline. CDR3 DNA: TGTGCCAGCAGCCAAGATTCCGGGACAGGGGTTCGTGGCTACACCTTC. Amino acid sequence: CASSQDSGTGVRGYTF.

This chain links TRBV7-9 with TRBJ2-7; D tentatively fits TRBD1 or TRBD2 (5 bases each). This CDR3 region has 12 residues. V dropped 6 bases and J dropped 5 bases, with 11 bases sitting between them. The germline V gene encodes CDR1 SEHNR and CDR2 FQNEAQ (reference sequence). The CDR3 DNA is TGTGCCAGCAGTTCCCAGGGACACGAGCAGTACTTC. This encodes CASSSQGHEQYF.

The V gene is TRBV7-3, the J gene TRBJ2-1, with a weak D call TRBD2 (6 bases). Germline V CDR1 and CDR2: SGHTA, FQGTGA. V was clipped by 0 bases and J by 8 bases, with 20 bases between them. CDR3 length equals 17 residues. CDR3 amino acids: CASSLTIRRDGIDEQFF. CDR3 sequence (DNA): TGTGCCAGCAGCTTAACGATACGGAGGGACGGAATCGATGAGCAGTTCTTC.

The chain employs TRBV28 and TRBJ1-2; the D is unclear. V shed 8 bases and J shed 10 bases, with 11 bases lying between them. There are 10 residues in the CDR3. Germline V gene sequence: CDR1 MDHEN, CDR2 SYDVKM. The CDR3 is CASPNKSYTF. CDR3 sequence (DNA): TGTGCCAGCCCCAATAAGTCCTACACCTTC.

This clone was seen a single time. The rearrangement links TRBV5-6 to TRBJ2-3, with TRBD2 as a possible D gene (5 bases). The CDR3 covers 15 residues. CDR1 is SGHDT, CDR2 YYEEEE, per germline. V was cut by 4 bases and J by 7 bases, with 19 bases left in between. CDR3 bases: TGTGCCAGCAGCGATCTGGGTCGGGATAGAAATACGCAGTATTTT. As protein: CASSDLGRDRNTQYF.

CDR3 sequence (DNA): TGTGCCAGCAGAGACAGGGGTGAAAAACTGTTTTTT. Translated: CASRDRGEKLFF. The chain joins TRBV27 to TRBJ1-4; 8 positions match TRBD1. The CDR3 covers 12 residues. The V and J ends lost 6 bases and 7 bases, in that order; junction bases with no gene match: 1. Per the germline V gene, CDR1 is MNHEY and CDR2 is SMNVEV (reference sequence).

CDR3 region: CASSLGDIYNEQFF. The CDR3 nucleotides are TGTGCCAGCAGTTTAGGAGACATCTACAATGAGCAGTTCTTC. V usage is TRBV27 and J usage is TRBJ2-1; D is uncertain. The CDR3 runs to 14 residues. V lost 2 bases and J lost 3, with 8 bases in between. The germline V gene has CDR1 MNHEY and CDR2 SMNVEV (reference sequence).

This chain joins TRBV5-1 and TRBJ2-3; D not certain. Trimming removed 5 bases from V and 1 base from J, with 5 bases in between. The length of the CDR3 is 12 residues. CDR1 is SGHRS, CDR2 YFSETQ, per germline. The CDR3 DNA reads as TGCGCCAGCAGGCAGGGCACAGATACGCAGTATTTT. It encodes CASRQGTDTQYF.

The chain carries TRBV5-1 and TRBJ1-2, with TRBD1 as a possible D gene (6 bases). V lost 4 bases and J 2 bases, leaving 27 bases between the germline ends. CDR3 length: 19 amino acids. From germline, CDR1 is SGHRS and CDR2 YFSETQ. This chain's CDR3 is CASSPTRDTLKARNYGYTF. The CDR3 DNA follows: TGCGCCAGCAGCCCAACAAGGGACACCCTGAAAGCGAGAAACTATGGCTACACCTTC. The full variable domain, with the rest looked up from reference TRBV5-1 and TRBJ1-2, is KAGVTQTPRYLIKTRGQQVTLSCSPISGHRSVSWYQQTPGQGLQFLFEYFSETQRNKGNFPGRFSGRQFSNSRSEMNVSTLELGDSALYLCASSPTRDTLKARNYGYTFGSGTRLTVV.

The chain uses TRBV14 and TRBJ1-1, with D perhaps matching TRBD1 (6 bases). Trimming removed 0 bases from V and 8 bases from J, with 13 bases in between. From germline, CDR1 is SGHDN and CDR2 FVKESK. The CDR3 length is 14 residues. CDR3 loop: CASSQEGAGEEAFF. The CDR3 nucleotides are TGTGCCAGCAGCCAAGAGGGGGCGGGAGAGGAAGCTTTCTTT.

J is TRBJ2-7 and V is TRBV6-1, with 13 nucleotides matching TRBD2. Losses at the gene ends were 1 base for V and 6 bases for J; bases not matched to a gene: 3. Germline V gene sequence: CDR1 MNHNS, CDR2 SASEGT. The CDR3 has 15 residues. The CDR3 loop reads CASSEGTSGSSEQYF. In DNA form, the CDR3 reads TGTGCCAGCAGTGAAGGGACTAGCGGGAGTAGCGAGCAGTACTTC.

V usage is TRBV30 and J usage is TRBJ2-1, with 8 bases fitting TRBD2. Germline V lookup: CDR1 GTSNPN, CDR2 SVGIG (reference sequence). The CDR3 covers 15 residues. V shed 4 bases and J 0 bases; nucleotides not matched to a gene: 5. The CDR3 spells CAWTFSGASYNEQFF. The CDR3 region has the DNA TGTGCCTGGACCTTTAGCGGGGCCTCCTACAATGAGCAGTTCTTC.

The table lists this clone with a count of one. The chain carries TRBV7-6 and TRBJ2-2; D gene uncertain. V dropped 2 bases and J dropped 6 bases, with 13 bases sitting between them. This CDR3 is 15 amino acids long. The germline V gene has CDR1 SGHVS and CDR2 FNYEAQ. CDR3 region: CASSLTTAAAGELFF. The CDR3 nucleotides read TGTGCCAGCAGCTTAACCACTGCGGCGGCCGGGGAGCTGTTTTTT.

This chain links TRBV6-4 with TRBJ2-1, with 12 bases matching TRBD2. CDR1 is MRHNA and CDR2 is SNTAGT in the germline V gene. V shed 4 bases, J shed 7 bases, and the junction held 2 bases outside the gene matches. The CDR3 runs 14 residues. The chain's CDR3 is CASSGLAGGNEQFF. The CDR3 DNA follows: TGTGCCAGCAGTGGGCTAGCGGGAGGGAATGAGCAGTTCTTC.

V and J are TRBV28 and TRBJ2-7, with D tentatively TRBD1 (6 bases). The V gene lost 10 bases and the J gene lost 2 bases, with 21 bases spanning the gap. The germline V gene encodes CDR1 MDHEN and CDR2 SYDVKM. This CDR3 region has 15 residues. The CDR3 DNA reads TGTGCCATCGCTAAAGAAGACAGGAGCCCCTACGAGCAGTACTTC. It encodes CAIAKEDRSPYEQYF.

The chain carries TRBV6-5 and TRBJ2-1; possibly TRBD2 for D (6 bases). Looked up from germline, CDR1 is MNHEY and CDR2 is SVGAGI. The CDR3 extends over 15 amino acids. V dropped 0 bases and J dropped 7 bases, with 13 bases sitting between them. The CDR3 loop is CASSYSAGMVNEQFF. The CDR3 nucleotides are TGTGCCAGCAGTTACTCGGCGGGAATGGTTAATGAGCAGTTCTTC.